Below, 30 T cell receptor beta chains from the same sample are listed, as sequenced in a study of blood T cell repertoires in COVID-19 (TCRdb year 2020). The library was produced with the immunoSEQ multiplex PCR assay. Drawn from immuneACCESS, this table holds only the in-frame rearrangements with V and J called that TCRdb kept. Clones are partly lost; checked studies trace under half to an unresolved V gene and leave the rest unexplained. The sample table contains approximately 300,000 clones; only one count was recorded for 88% of them. About 11% of the sample is in the top ten clones. The source material was peripheral blood. The receptors were gathered from a woman between 25 and 40 years old with COVID-19, enrolled during active disease.

This chain joins TRBV30 and TRBJ2-3; 8 bases are shared with TRBD1. V was pared by 2 bases and J by 0 bases, with 4 bases of the junction left unmatched. The CDR3 loop spans 15 amino acids. CDR1 is GTSNPN and CDR2 is SVGIG in the germline V gene (reference sequence). CDR3 nucleotides: TGTGCCTGGAGTAGGCAGGGGGCAAGCACAGATACGCAGTATTTT. The encoded protein is CAWSRQGASTDTQYF.

This chain joins TRBV29-1 and TRBJ1-1; D gene uncertain. This CDR3 contains 12 residues. The germline gives CDR1 SQVTM, CDR2 ANQGSEA. Trimming took off 1 base at V and 4 bases at J, with 7 bases between the two ends. The CDR3 DNA reads as TGCAGCGTTGAAGGGGAGGTCACTGAAGCTTTCTTT. It translates to CSVEGEVTEAFF.

The V gene is TRBV2, the J gene TRBJ1-2, with D possibly matching TRBD1 (5 bases). Germline lookup yields CDR1 SNHLY and CDR2 FYNNEI. The CDR3 runs 15 residues. The V and J ends lost 5 bases and 2 bases respectively, with 15 bases between them. CDR3 region: CASSTQGNSNYGYTF. The CDR3 bases are TGTGCCAGCAGTACTCAGGGAAATAGCAACTATGGCTACACCTTC.

The CDR3 nucleotides read TGCGCCAGCAGTGGGGGGGACAGGCCCGTCTACGAGCAGTACTTC. This encodes CASSGGDRPVYEQYF. V is TRBV10-1 and J is TRBJ2-7; 8 nucleotides align to TRBD1. V was clipped by 4 bases and J by 3 bases; unmatched bases: 8. The germline V gene has CDR1 WNHNN and CDR2 SYGVQD (reference sequence). The CDR3 extends over 15 amino acids.

The rearrangement uses TRBV10-3 and TRBJ2-1; 10 positions agree with TRBD2. The CDR3 consists of 14 residues. J was trimmed by 6 bases and V by 6 bases; bases with no gene match: 5. The germline gives CDR1 ENHRY, CDR2 SYGVKD. The CDR3 nucleotides are TGTGCCATCAGGCGACTAGCGGGTTTCAATGAGCAGTTCTTC. Translating it yields CAIRRLAGFNEQFF.

The V call is TRBV7-2, the J call TRBJ2-6; TRBD2 agrees at 10 bases. The CDR3 is 17 amino acids. The V gene's germline CDR1 is SGHTA and CDR2 FQGNSA. Unmatched junction bases numbered 4, after V lost 5 bases and J lost 0 bases. The CDR3 coding sequence is TGTGCCAGCAGCGTCACTAGCGGGGCCTCTGGGGCCAACGTCCTGACTTTC. Translated: CASSVTSGASGANVLTF.

This sequence joins TRBV6-4 and TRBJ2-3, with TRBD1 as a possible D gene (6 bases). Trimming removed 4 bases from V and 1 base from J, with 6 bases in between. This CDR3 is built from 13 residues. Germline V lookup: CDR1 MRHNA, CDR2 SNTAGT. The CDR3 is CASSGTGTDTQYF. CDR3 DNA: TGTGCCAGCAGTGGGACAGGCACAGATACGCAGTATTTT.

J is TRBJ1-5 and V is TRBV6-5, with D perhaps matching TRBD1 (5 bases). V lost 7 bases, J lost 0 bases, and 13 bases lay in between. Germline V gene lookup returns CDR1 MNHEY and CDR2 SVGAGI. The CDR3 covers 15 residues. CDR3 loop: CASTVTAHSNQPQHF. In nucleotides, the CDR3 is TGTGCCAGCACCGTGACAGCCCATAGCAATCAGCCCCAGCATTTT.

The rearrangement links TRBV30 to TRBJ1-2; D is uncertain. V lost 1 base to trimming and J lost 2 bases, with 8 bases between them. This CDR3 is built from 13 residues. The germline CDR1 and CDR2 sequences are GTSNPN and SVGIG (reference sequence). DNA for the CDR3: TGTGCCTGGAGTGCCTCCCTGAACTATGGCTACACCTTC. This gives the protein CAWSASLNYGYTF.

This rearrangement joins TRBV29-1 to TRBJ1-2, with D unclear. The CDR3 is made up of 12 amino acids. Germline-derived CDR1 and CDR2 are SQVTM and ANQGSEA. V lost 2 bases and J 9 bases, leaving 13 bases between the germline ends. CDR3 coding DNA: TGCAGCGTTGAATGGCCGGGATATCGCTACACCTTC. The encoded protein is CSVEWPGYRYTF.

The rearrangement links TRBV30 to TRBJ2-2, with 15 nucleotides matching TRBD2. With 3 bases clipped from V and 5 bases from J, the junction kept 10 bases outside the gene matches. CDR1 and CDR2 from the germline V gene are GTSNPN and SVGIG (reference sequence). CDR3 length equals 18 residues. The CDR3 bases are TGTGCCTGGAGGGGGACTAGCGGGAGGCCTCGGGGGACCGGGGAGCTGTTTTTT. Its protein product is CAWRGTSGRPRGTGELFF. The complete variable domain, with remaining parts taken from reference TRBV30 and TRBJ2-2, reads SQTIHQWPATLVQPVGSPLSLECTVEGTSNPNLYWYRQAAGRGLQLLFYSVGIGQISSEVPQNLSASRPQDRQFILSSKKLLLSDSGFYLCAWRGTSGRPRGTGELFFGEGSRLTVL.

This clone has more than one count but fewer than ten. This chain connects TRBV5-1 to TRBJ1-1; possible D gene TRBD1, 5 bases. Germline lookup yields CDR1 SGHRS and CDR2 YFSETQ. The CDR3 contains 13 residues. Trimming removed 3 bases from V and 3 bases from J, with 9 bases in between. The CDR3: CASSYTGDTEAFF. The CDR3 DNA reads as TGCGCCAGCAGCTATACAGGTGACACTGAAGCTTTCTTT.

The chain joins TRBV28 to TRBJ2-3; TRBD2 is a possible D gene (6 bases). This CDR3 comprises 17 residues. Trimming took off 3 bases at V and 0 bases at J, with 16 bases between the two ends. Germline V gene data show CDR1 as MDHEN and CDR2 as SYDVKM. CDR3: CASSFPGEGTSTDTQYF. In DNA form, the CDR3 reads TGTGCCAGCAGTTTCCCGGGAGAGGGAACTAGCACAGATACGCAGTATTTT.

V is TRBV6-2 or TRBV6-3 and J is TRBJ1-2; D not resolved. This CDR3 contains 13 residues. V lost 4 bases to trimming and J lost 2 bases, with 8 bases between them. Germline V gene lookup returns CDR1 MNHEY and CDR2 SVGEGT. The CDR3 protein is CASSSYRNYGYTF. The CDR3 region has the DNA TGTGCCAGCAGTTCCTACAGAAACTATGGCTACACCTTC.

This rearrangement joins TRBV10-3 to TRBJ2-1; 13 bases match TRBD2. CDR1 and CDR2 from the germline V gene are ENHRY and SYGVKD. The CDR3 totals 15 residues. Trimming cost V 6 bases and J 8 bases; bases outside gene matches: 7. This chain's CDR3 is CAIRLAGGPADEQFF. In DNA form, the CDR3 reads TGTGCCATCAGACTAGCGGGAGGGCCGGCCGATGAGCAGTTCTTC.

This chain connects TRBV27 to TRBJ1-4, with 10 nucleotides matching TRBD1. The CDR3 covers 15 residues. Germline CDR1 is MNHEY and CDR2 is SMNVEV (reference sequence). The J segment lost 7 bases and the V segment lost 7 bases, leaving 9 bases of the junction unmatched. CDR3: CASKRQGQGIEKLFF. DNA of the CDR3: TGTGCCAGCAAAAGACAGGGACAGGGGATTGAAAAACTGTTTTTT.

Regarding this clone: Other DNA sequences in the same sample also yield this CDR3. The rearrangement joins TRBV6-2 or TRBV6-3 to TRBJ1-1; no reliable D call. Trimming cost V 0 bases and J 2 bases, with 7 bases left between them. CDR1 MNHEY and CDR2 SVGEGT come from the germline V gene. The CDR3 is 14 residues long. CDR3 region: CASSYSLRNTEAFF. The CDR3 coding sequence is TGTGCCAGCAGTTACTCGTTGCGAAACACTGAAGCTTTCTTT.

The chain combines TRBV4-3 with TRBJ2-7; 11 bases are a match to TRBD2. The CDR3 loop spans 15 amino acids. Trimming at V came to 4 bases and at J to 3 bases, leaving 5 bases not matched to a gene. CDR1 LGHNA and CDR2 YSLEER come from the germline V gene. The CDR3 spells CASSPGTSGYYEQYF. The CDR3 coding sequence is TGCGCCAGCAGCCCCGGGACTAGCGGTTACTACGAGCAGTACTTC.

The V gene is TRBV18, the J gene TRBJ1-1; D possibly corresponds to TRBD1 (6 bases). The germline CDR1 and CDR2 sequences are KGHSH and LQKENI. The CDR3 totals 16 residues. V was cut by 0 bases and J by 4 bases, with 15 bases left in between. The DNA of the CDR3 is TGTGCCAGCTCACCACCCCAATTACAGGGTACCACTGAAGCTTTCTTT. It specifies CASSPPQLQGTTEAFF.

This chain links TRBV30 with TRBJ1-2; D uncertain. V was clipped by 0 bases and J by 4 bases, with 12 bases between them. This CDR3 is 14 amino acids long. Germline lookup yields CDR1 GTSNPN and CDR2 SVGIG (reference sequence). CDR3 loop: CAWSVHGNLYGYTF. The CDR3 DNA reads TGTGCCTGGAGTGTACACGGGAACCTCTATGGCTACACCTTC.

J is TRBJ2-7 and V is TRBV30, with no clear D. The V and J ends lost 2 bases and 5 bases respectively, with 13 bases between them. Germline CDR1 GTSNPN, CDR2 SVGIG (reference sequence). The CDR3 length is 13 residues. This CDR3 reads CAWSLVYNHEQYF. In DNA, the CDR3 is TGTGCCTGGAGTTTGGTCTATAACCACGAGCAGTACTTC.

The V and J genes are TRBV6-4 and TRBJ1-2, with D possibly TRBD1 on 6 matching bases. V gave up 2 bases and J gave up 4 bases, with 20 bases separating them. CDR1 MRHNA and CDR2 SNTAGT come from the germline V gene. CDR3 length: 17 residues. The CDR3 here is CASSDPPGAGLTYGYTF. In DNA, the CDR3 is TGTGCCAGCAGTGACCCCCCAGGGGCCGGCTTGACCTATGGCTACACCTTC.

J is TRBJ2-7 and V is TRBV2, with D perhaps TRBD1 (6 bases). The CDR3 contains 13 residues. V was pared by 7 bases and J by 3 bases, with 13 bases between. Germline V gene data show CDR1 as SNHLY and CDR2 as FYNNEI. CDR3 sequence (DNA): TGTGCCAGCAAAATGGGCAGGGGCTACGAGCAGTACTTC. Translated: CASKMGRGYEQYF.

This chain links TRBV30 with TRBJ1-2, with 11 bases that match TRBD1. Germline CDR1 GTSNPN, CDR2 SVGIG (reference sequence). The CDR3 consists of 15 residues. Trimming took 3 bases from V and 3 from J; bases not matched to a gene: 6. As DNA, the CDR3 is TGTGCCTGGAGACCCTTGGGACAGGGGGACTATGGCTACACCTTC. Translating gives CAWRPLGQGDYGYTF.

The chain employs TRBV3-1 (or the pseudogene TRBV3-2) and TRBJ2-3; tentatively, D is TRBD1 (6 bases). Germline lookup yields CDR1 LGHDT and CDR2 YNNKEL (reference sequence). V lost 4 bases, J lost 3 bases, and 20 bases lay in between. The CDR3 has 17 residues. The CDR3 sequence: CASSRRGAGVRTDTQYF. CDR3 coding DNA: TGTGCCAGCAGCCGAAGAGGGGCAGGGGTTAGGACAGATACGCAGTATTTT.

The chain couples TRBV30 to TRBJ1-1, with D possibly matching TRBD1 (5 bases). V was clipped by 8 bases and J by 1 base, with 14 bases between them. The CDR3 length is 13 residues. Germline CDR1 is GTSNPN and CDR2 is SVGIG (reference sequence). This chain's CDR3 is CAGRTSGNTEAFF. The CDR3 region has the DNA TGTGCCGGGCGGACATCAGGGAACACTGAAGCTTTCTTT.

V gene TRBV9 combines with J gene TRBJ2-5; 9 nucleotides line up with TRBD2. After removal of 0 bases from V and 5 bases from J, the junction contained 5 bases not matched to a gene. This CDR3 has 15 amino acids. Germline V lookup: CDR1 SGDLS, CDR2 YYNGEE. Here the CDR3 reads CASSVGGRAPETQYF. CDR3 sequence (DNA): TGTGCCAGCAGCGTAGGCGGGAGGGCCCCGGAGACCCAGTACTTC. The variable domain in full, completed from reference TRBV9 and TRBJ2-5, reads DSGVTQTPKHLITATGQRVTLRCSPRSGDLSVYWYQQSLDQGLQFLIQYYNGEERAKGNILERFSAQQFPDLHSELNLSSLELGDSALYFCASSVGGRAPETQYFGPGTRLLVL.

This chain joins TRBV27 and TRBJ2-7; 11 nucleotides agree with TRBD2. The CDR3 has 14 residues. Germline assignment: CDR1 MNHEY and CDR2 SMNVEV (reference sequence). Losses at the gene ends were 3 bases for V and 5 bases for J; bases not matched to a gene: 3. CDR3 sequence reads: CASSFGTSGHEQYF. In DNA, the CDR3 is TGTGCCAGCAGTTTTGGGACTAGCGGCCACGAGCAGTACTTC.

The chain combines TRBV27 with TRBJ1-5; 8 bases align to TRBD1. Germline CDR1 and CDR2: MNHEY and SMNVEV (reference sequence). V trimming: 6 bases; J trimming: 4 bases; junction bases outside the gene matches: 8. This CDR3 spans 15 amino acids. CDR3 region: CASSPDREKNQPQHF. CDR3 in DNA: TGTGCCAGCAGCCCGGACAGGGAGAAAAATCAGCCCCAGCATTTT.

The chain has TRBV5-4 and TRBJ2-7, with 11 positions matching TRBD1. CDR1 and CDR2 from the germline V gene are SGHNT and YYREEE (reference sequence). J was trimmed by 3 bases and V by 5 bases; bases with no gene match: 4. The CDR3 length is 14 residues. CDR3 region: CASRSGTGGYEQYF. The CDR3 DNA reads TGTGCCAGCAGATCCGGGACAGGGGGCTACGAGCAGTACTTC.